Here is one T cell receptor (beta chain) with its context. This CDR3 is 15 amino acids long. CDR1 is MGHRA and CDR2 is YSYEKL in the germline V gene. J lost 3 bases, V lost 5 bases, and 6 bases had no gene match. This sample stems from a study of blood T cell repertoires in COVID-19. For the study at large: Acute and convalescent COVID-19 specimens originated in the United States, Italy and Spain. T cells, B-cell-depleted T cells, or PBMCs provided the cDNA or gDNA that served as material.

Those enrolled in Seattle joined during active infection and were followed longitudinally afterward. Per the original data handling: Researchers report that nucleated cell counts were estimated from reference gene primer amplification. Sequencing used immunoSEQ multiplex PCR; TCRdb keeps in-frame clones, though not all of them. Clone size and the V and J calls come from that table; the DNA yielded D and trimming. Of 200,000 to 250,000 clones listed, roughly 86% are singletons. This receptor was taken from a woman of 80 years or more with COVID-19, enrolled during active disease. The V and J genes are TRBV4-1 and TRBJ2-3, with 9 nucleotides matching TRBD1. The specimen sequenced was peripheral blood. The DNA of the CDR3 is TGCGCCAGCAGCAGATTGACAGGGGGGACAGATACGCAGTATTTT. Translating it yields CASSRLTGGTDTQYF.